The sequence of this T cell receptor (beta chain) was determined in a study of CD8+ T cells in alopecia areata. CDR3 length equals 15 residues. V was clipped by 5 bases and J by 4 bases, with 17 bases between them. Germline V gene sequence: CDR1 MDHEN, CDR2 SYDVKM. RNA, once extracted, was reverse transcribed into cDNA for use as the sequencing template. Libraries were prepared by immunoSEQ multiplex PCR; TCRdb keeps only in-frame clonotypes and omits some of them. Of 200,000 to 250,000 clones in the sample, about three fifths were seen once. Documented treatment: oral pan-JAK inhibitor, 5-10 mg twice daily. Alopecia areata patients provided lesional scalp punch biopsies and peripheral blood, both collected for the study.

The starting material was CD4+ T cells sorted from blood, obtained at week 4, from a patient treated with tofacitinib. The V call is TRBV28, the J call TRBJ1-1, with a tentative D call TRBD1 (5 bases). This receptor was obtained from a human donor with alopecia areata. The chain's CDR3 is CASSPHGGRFTEAFF. The CDR3 nucleotides are TGTGCCAGCAGTCCCCATGGGGGACGGTTCACTGAAGCTTTCTTT.